This TCR beta chain is drawn from a study of T cell repertoires in MIS-A myocarditis. Data came from immunoSEQ multiplex PCR; TCRdb stores just in-frame clones and leaves some out. Among 15,000 or so clones listed, around two thirds were seen once. The TCR comes from a man between 18 and 29 years old with fulminant myocarditis from multisystem inflammatory syndrome in adults (MIS-A) after COVID-19. The sample was left ventricle heart tissue obtained at autopsy.

CDR3 sequence: CASSSGYAEAFF. As DNA, the CDR3 is TGTGCCAGCAGTTCAGGGTATGCTGAAGCTTTCTTT. This chain links TRBV12-3 or TRBV12-4 with TRBJ1-1; weak D call: TRBD1 (5 bases). Between the trimmed V and J ends, which lost 4 bases and 6 bases, there was a span of 9 bases. The CDR3 extends over 12 amino acids.